One sample yielded the 4 T cell receptor beta chains listed below, sequenced in a study of shared clonotypes between healthy human individuals. Naive CD8 populations comprised CD45RO-negative cells positively selected for CCR7, excluding terminally differentiated effector memory CD45RA+ cells. Sequencing used immunoSEQ multiplex PCR; TCRdb keeps in-frame clones, though not all of them. The data show approximately 650,000 clones, with nearly 97% seen just once and 0.11% held by the top ten. The sample comprised naive CD8+ T cells sorted from blood. The receptors were sampled from a woman younger than 45 in good health.

This clone occurred once. This chain links TRBV6-5 with TRBJ2-2; D may correspond to TRBD1 or TRBD2 (5 bases each). V was trimmed by 10 bases and J by 5 bases, leaving 11 bases between them. This CDR3 comprises 12 residues. Germline CDR1 is MNHEY and CDR2 is SVGAGI. For the CDR3, the DNA is TGTGCCACCCAATGGGGGACCGGGGAGCTGTTTTTT. Amino acids: CATQWGTGELFF.

The rearrangement uses TRBV7-8 and TRBJ2-5, with 12 bases matching TRBD2. V shed 2 bases, J shed 4 bases, and the junction held 5 bases outside the gene matches. The V gene's germline CDR1 is SGHVS and CDR2 FQNEAQ. The CDR3 has 16 residues. CDR3 region: CASSLRLAGALETQYF. CDR3 in DNA: TGTGCCAGCAGCTTACGACTAGCGGGAGCCCTAGAGACCCAGTACTTC.

V and J are TRBV14 and TRBJ1-1; D gene uncertain. Germline V CDR1 and CDR2: SGHDN, FVKESK. The CDR3 is made up of 13 amino acids. Trimming shortened V by 0 bases and J by 3 bases, and 5 bases separated the two germline ends. The CDR3 coding sequence is TGTGCCAGCAGCCAAGAAGTCCACACTGAAGCTTTCTTT. Its protein is CASSQEVHTEAFF.

The chain has TRBV4-1 and TRBJ2-3, with D perhaps TRBD2 (6 bases). The CDR3 totals 18 residues. V was clipped by 2 bases and J by 0 bases, with 18 bases between them. Looked up from germline, CDR1 is MGHRA and CDR2 is YSYEKL. CDR3 sequence reads: CASSQSPILASSTDTQYF. DNA of the CDR3: TGCGCCAGCAGCCAATCCCCAATCCTAGCGTCTAGCACAGATACGCAGTATTTT.